This entry lists 10 T cell receptor beta chains sequenced from one sample in a study of blood T cell repertoires in COVID-19. Assay used: immunoSEQ multiplex PCR; TCRdb lists only in-frame clones, some missing. The table shows 84,000 or so clones, with around four fifths occurring only once. Sequencing input: peripheral blood. The source of these receptors is a woman in her 70s with active or convalescent COVID-19.

CDR3 amino acids: CASSTDINTEAFF. As DNA, the CDR3 is TGCGCCAGCAGCACGGACATAAACACTGAAGCTTTCTTT. The V gene is TRBV5-1, the J gene TRBJ1-1, with TRBD1 as a possible D gene (5 bases). Trimming cost V 4 bases and J 2 bases, with 9 bases left between them. The CDR3 sequence is 13 residues long. The germline V gene encodes CDR1 SGHRS and CDR2 YFSETQ.

This chain connects TRBV28 to TRBJ2-3, with D possibly being TRBD1 (5 bases). The CDR3 is 14 residues long. The germline V gene encodes CDR1 MDHEN and CDR2 SYDVKM. V lost 8 bases and J 2 bases, leaving 14 bases between the germline ends. In nucleotides, the CDR3 is TGTGCCAGCGGCCCCTTGGGGCTCACAGATACGCAGTATTTT. Translating gives CASGPLGLTDTQYF.

This clone was seen only once. The V call is TRBV28, the J call TRBJ1-1; 10 bases line up with TRBD1. The trim removed 6 bases at V and 4 bases at J, leaving 2 bases unmatched. Germline V gene lookup returns CDR1 MDHEN and CDR2 SYDVKM. This CDR3 is built from 13 residues. As DNA, the CDR3 is TGTGCCAGCAGGGGACAGGGGAGCACTGAAGCTTTCTTT. It specifies CASRGQGSTEAFF.

Here the CDR3 reads CASSEEGSWSTLHF. The CDR3 DNA is TGTGCCAGCAGTGAAGAGGGGTCCTGGAGTACCCTCCACTTT. The rearrangement uses TRBV6-1 and TRBJ1-6; tentative D call: TRBD1 (5 bases). Looked up from germline, CDR1 is MNHNS and CDR2 is SASEGT. The V end was cut by 1 base, the J end by 14 bases, with 15 bases between. CDR3 length: 14 residues.

The sample holds many counts of this clone. The chain couples TRBV2 to TRBJ2-7; D is perhaps TRBD1 (6 bases). From germline, CDR1 is SNHLY and CDR2 FYNNEI. The germline V and J ends were trimmed by 4 bases and 5 bases, with 15 bases remaining between them. This CDR3 has 14 amino acids. The CDR3 sequence: CASSGARGRHEQYF. The CDR3 nucleotides are TGTGCCAGCAGTGGCGCCAGGGGAAGGCACGAGCAGTACTTC. Based on the CDR3 plus reference TRBV2 and TRBJ2-7, the full variable domain is EPEVTQTPSHQVTQMGQEVILRCVPISNHLYFYWYRQILGQKVEFLVSFYNNEISEKSEIFDDQFSVERPDGSNFTLKIRSTKLEDSAMYFCASSGARGRHEQYFGPGTRLTVT.

The chain uses TRBV6-2 or TRBV6-3 and TRBJ1-1; a possible D gene is TRBD1 (5 bases). Germline CDR1 is MNHEY and CDR2 is SVGEGT. This CDR3 has 15 amino acids. Trimming shortened V by 5 bases and J by 0 bases, and 13 bases separated the two germline ends. CDR3 nucleotide sequence: TGTGCCAGCAGTCTCCAAGGGGTGGTGAACACTGAAGCTTTCTTT. Its protein is CASSLQGVVNTEAFF.

The chain uses TRBV5-1 and TRBJ1-3; 8 nucleotides align to TRBD1. CDR1 SGHRS and CDR2 YFSETQ come from the germline V gene. The CDR3 is 15 amino acids. Trimming took 3 bases from V and 1 from J; bases not matched to a gene: 3. CDR3 in amino acids: CASSSTGASGNTIYF. The CDR3 DNA sequence: TGCGCCAGCAGCTCGACAGGGGCTTCTGGAAACACCATATATTTT.

The V gene is TRBV4-1, the J gene TRBJ2-1; 12 nucleotides match TRBD2. V shed 2 bases, J shed 6 bases, and the junction held 2 bases outside the gene matches. The germline V gene encodes CDR1 MGHRA and CDR2 YSYEKL. The CDR3 is made up of 15 amino acids. The CDR3 DNA sequence: TGCGCCAGCAGCCAACCTAGCGGGGGGGGCAATGAGCAGTTCTTC. Its protein product is CASSQPSGGGNEQFF.

This chain uses TRBV12-3 or TRBV12-4 with TRBJ1-5; D is undetermined. This CDR3 spans 11 amino acids. Trimming removed 5 bases at V and 4 bases at J, with 3 bases between. The CDR3 spells CASSLNQPQHF. CDR3 coding DNA: TGTGCCAGCAGTCTAAATCAGCCCCAGCATTTT.

The gene calls are TRBV3-1 (or the pseudogene TRBV3-2) and TRBJ2-2; TRBD2 might be the D (6 bases). The germline V gene has CDR1 LGHDT and CDR2 YNNKEL (reference sequence). Trimming pared 10 bases from V and 0 bases from J, leaving 9 bases between. The CDR3 totals 13 residues. The CDR3 nucleotides read TGTGCCACCGGCGGGGCGAACACCGGGGAGCTGTTTTTT. Translating gives CATGGANTGELFF.